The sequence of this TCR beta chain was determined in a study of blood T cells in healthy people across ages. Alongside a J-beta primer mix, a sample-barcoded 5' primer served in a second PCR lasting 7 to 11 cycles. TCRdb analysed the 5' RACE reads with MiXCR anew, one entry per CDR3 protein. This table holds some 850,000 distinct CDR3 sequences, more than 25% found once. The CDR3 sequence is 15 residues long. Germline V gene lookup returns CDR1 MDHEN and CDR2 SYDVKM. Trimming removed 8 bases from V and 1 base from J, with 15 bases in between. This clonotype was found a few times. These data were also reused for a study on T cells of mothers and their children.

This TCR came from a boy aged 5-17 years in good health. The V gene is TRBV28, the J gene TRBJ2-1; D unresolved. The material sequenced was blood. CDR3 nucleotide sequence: TGTGCCAGCTTATTTGGCGGTATATCCTACAATGAGCAGTTCTTC. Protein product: CASLFGGISYNEQFF.